The clone carrying this TCR beta chain was counted once. Antigen unknown. The germline V and J ends were trimmed by 6 bases and 0 bases, with 10 bases remaining between them. The germline V gene has CDR1 MNHEY and CDR2 SVGEGT. CDR3 length: 14 amino acids. When around ten days of culture had elapsed, CD4+ T cells were isolated. Participants each got two BNT162b2 or mRNA-1273 vaccine doses. These data originate in a study of vaccination effects on CD4 cells after COVID-19. Profiled with immunoSEQ multiplex PCR; TCRdb holds only in-frame clones, not every one. The sample has 50,000 to 70,000 clones, around 85% seen once.

This material consisted of CD4+ T cells from PBMCs cultured without peptide, taken after COVID-19 vaccination. The sequence came from a human donor who received a COVID-19 vaccine. The J gene is TRBJ2-3, the V gene TRBV6-2 or TRBV6-3; no reliable D call. The CDR3 nucleotides are TGTGCCAGCAGCCGTATCTCTAGCACAGATACGCAGTATTTT. It specifies CASSRISSTDTQYF.